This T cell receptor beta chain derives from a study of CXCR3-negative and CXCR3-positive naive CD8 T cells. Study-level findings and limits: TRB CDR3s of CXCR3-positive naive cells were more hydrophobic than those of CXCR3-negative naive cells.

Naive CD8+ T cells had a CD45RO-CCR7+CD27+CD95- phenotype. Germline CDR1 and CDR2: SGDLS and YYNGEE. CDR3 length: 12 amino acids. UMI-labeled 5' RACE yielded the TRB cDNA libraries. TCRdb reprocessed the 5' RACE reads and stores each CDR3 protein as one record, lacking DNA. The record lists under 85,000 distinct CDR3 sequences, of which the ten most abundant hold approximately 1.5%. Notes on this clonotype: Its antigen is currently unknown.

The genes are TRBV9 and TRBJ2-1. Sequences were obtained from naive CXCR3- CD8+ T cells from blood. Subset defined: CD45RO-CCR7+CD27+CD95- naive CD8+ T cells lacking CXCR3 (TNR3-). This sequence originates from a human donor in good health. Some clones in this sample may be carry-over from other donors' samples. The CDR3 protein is CASSVTVNEQFF.